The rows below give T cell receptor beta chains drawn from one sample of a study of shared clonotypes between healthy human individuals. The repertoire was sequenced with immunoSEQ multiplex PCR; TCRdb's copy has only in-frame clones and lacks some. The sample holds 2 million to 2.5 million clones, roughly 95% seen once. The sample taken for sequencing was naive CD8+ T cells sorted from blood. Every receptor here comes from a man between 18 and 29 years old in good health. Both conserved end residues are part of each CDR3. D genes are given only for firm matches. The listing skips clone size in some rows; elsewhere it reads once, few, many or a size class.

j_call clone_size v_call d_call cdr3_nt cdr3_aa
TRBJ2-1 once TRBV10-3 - TGTGCCATCAGGTCTGACTCCTACAATGAGCAGTTCTTC CAIRSDSYNEQFF
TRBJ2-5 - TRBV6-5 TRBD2 TGTGCCAGCAGTTACTATACTAGCGACGAGACCCAGTACTTC CASSYYTSDETQYF
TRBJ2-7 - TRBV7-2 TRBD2 TGTGCCAGCAGCCAACTGACTAGCGGGAGGGCCTGGGAGCAGTACTTC CASSQLTSGRAWEQYF
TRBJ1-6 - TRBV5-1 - TGCGCCAGCAGCTTGGATCTTTCGGGGAATTCACCCCTCCACTTT CASSLDLSGNSPLHF
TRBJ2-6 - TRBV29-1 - TGCAGCGTTGAAGATCTTGCCCTTGGGGCCAACGTCCTGACTTTC CSVEDLALGANVLTF
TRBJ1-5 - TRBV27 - TGTGCCAGCCACTCCATAAGGGATAGCAATCAGCCCCAGCATTTT CASHSIRDSNQPQHF
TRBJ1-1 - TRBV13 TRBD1 TGTGCCAGCAGCTTGTCGTTCACAGGGGTCAACACTGAAGCTTTCTTT CASSLSFTGVNTEAFF
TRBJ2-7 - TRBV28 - TGTGCCAGCAGTCCACCTGTTGGGAGGCTCCTCTACGAGCAGTACTTC CASSPPVGRLLYEQYF
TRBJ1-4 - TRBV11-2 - TGTGCCAGCAGCCAGAATCAGGGAAACGAAAATGAAAAACTGTTTTTT CASSQNQGNENEKLFF
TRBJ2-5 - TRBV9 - TGTGCCAGCAGCGTAGCGGGGGATGTGACCCAGTACTTC CASSVAGDVTQYF
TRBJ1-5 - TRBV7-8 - TGTGCCAGCAGCTTAACCGGACAGCCCCAGCATTTT CASSLTGQPQHF
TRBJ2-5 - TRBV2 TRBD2 TGTGCCAGCACCTGGACTAGCGAGGGAGAGACCCAGTACTTC CASTWTSEGETQYF
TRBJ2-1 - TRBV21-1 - TGTGCCAGCACCACAAAGAGGGCTAGCGGGGGGTACAATGAGCAGTTCTTC CASTTKRASGGYNEQFF
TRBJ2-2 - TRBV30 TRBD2 TGTGCCTCGAGGGAGGGTGTTCCCGGGGAGCTGTTTTTT CASREGVPGELFF
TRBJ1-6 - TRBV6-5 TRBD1 TGTGCCAGCAGTTTGGACAGGAGCTCACCCCTCCACTTT CASSLDRSSPLHF
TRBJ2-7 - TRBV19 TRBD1 TGTGCCAGTAGCGCTGGGACAGGGGGCTTTAGGCAGTACTTC CASSAGTGGFRQYF
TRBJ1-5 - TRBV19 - TGTGCCAGTAGGCAGGGCAGGCAGCCCCAGCATTTT CASRQGRQPQHF
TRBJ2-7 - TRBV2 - TGTGCCAGCAGTGAAGCGGGGAACGGTGCCGAGCAGTACTTC CASSEAGNGAEQYF
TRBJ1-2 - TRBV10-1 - TGCGCCAGCAGTGAAGGCGAGGGCTATGGCTACACCTTC CASSEGEGYGYTF
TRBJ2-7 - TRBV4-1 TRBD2 TGCGCCAGCAGCCAAGTGGCGGGAGTCGAGCAGTACTTC CASSQVAGVEQYF
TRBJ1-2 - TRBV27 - TGTGCCAGCTCGTCCCGGGGGGGCGGCTACACCTTC CASSSRGGGYTF
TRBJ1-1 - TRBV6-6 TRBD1 TGTGCCAGCAGTAGGGACAGTGAAGCTTTCTTT CASSRDSEAFF
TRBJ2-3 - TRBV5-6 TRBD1 TGTGCCAGCAGCACCGGACAGGGGGCAGATACGCAGTATTTT CASSTGQGADTQYF
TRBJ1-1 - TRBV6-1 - TGTGCCAGCAGTGACGGTCTTTCGAACACTGAAGCTTTCTTT CASSDGLSNTEAFF
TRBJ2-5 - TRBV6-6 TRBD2 TGTGCCAGCAGTTACTACTTACGCGGGAGGGAAGAGACCCAGTACTTC CASSYYLRGREETQYF
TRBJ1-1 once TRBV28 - TGTGCCAGCAGTTCCGGGACATCTGAAGCTTTCTTT CASSSGTSEAFF
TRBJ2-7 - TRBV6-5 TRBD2 TGTGCCAGCAGCTTCTCCGGGACTAGCTCCTACGAGCAGTACTTC CASSFSGTSSYEQYF
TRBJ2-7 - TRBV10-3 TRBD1 TGTGCCATCAGTGGCGGACAGGGGGTAGACGAGCAGTACTTC CAISGGQGVDEQYF
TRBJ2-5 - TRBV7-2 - TGTGCCAGCAGCTTGTCCTGGGCTCCTGAGGGGTCTCCCCAAGAGACCCAGTACTTC CASSLSWAPEGSPQETQYF
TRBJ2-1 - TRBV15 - TGTGCCACCAGGGCGGGACTGACAAACAATGAGCAGTTCTTC CATRAGLTNNEQFF
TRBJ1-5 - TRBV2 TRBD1 TGTGCCAGCCGCATAATGGGAGGGGGCCTGAGCAATCAGCCCCAGCATTTT CASRIMGGGLSNQPQHF
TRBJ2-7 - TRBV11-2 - TGTGCCAGCAGCTTAGGATCTTTTTACGAGCAGTACTTC CASSLGSFYEQYF
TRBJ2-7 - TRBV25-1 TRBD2 TGTGCCAGCAGTGCTAGCGGGGCCTACGAGCAGTACTTC CASSASGAYEQYF
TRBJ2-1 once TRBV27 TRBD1 TGTGCCAGCACTAATTGGGGGACAGATTACAATGAGCAGTTCTTC CASTNWGTDYNEQFF
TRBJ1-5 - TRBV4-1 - TGCGCCAGCAGTAAATTCCCGGACAGCAGTAATCAGCCCCAGCATTTT CASSKFPDSSNQPQHF
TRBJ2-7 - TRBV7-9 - TGTGCCAGCAGCTTAGCGATAGGTCTGACCTACGAGCAGTACTTC CASSLAIGLTYEQYF
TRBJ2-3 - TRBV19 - TGTGCCAGTAGTATTGGGGGGCCAAGCACAGATACGCAGTATTTT CASSIGGPSTDTQYF
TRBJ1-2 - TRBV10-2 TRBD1 TGCGCCAGCAGTGAGACACAGGGGCTCTATGGCTACACCTTC CASSETQGLYGYTF
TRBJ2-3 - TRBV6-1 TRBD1 TGTGCCAGCAGTGACCGCCGGGGACAGGGACCCCAGGCGCAGTATTTT CASSDRRGQGPQAQYF
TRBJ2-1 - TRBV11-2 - TGTGCCAGCAGCTTAGAAACTCCCAATGAGCAGTTCTTC CASSLETPNEQFF
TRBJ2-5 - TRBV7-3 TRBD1 TGTGCCAGCAGCATGACAGGGGGCCTTCAAGAGACCCAGTACTTC CASSMTGGLQETQYF
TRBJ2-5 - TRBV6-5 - TGTGCCAGCAGTTACGAGGGGAACCAAGAGACCCAGTACTTC CASSYEGNQETQYF
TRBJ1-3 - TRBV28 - TGTGCCAGCAGCCCCGCAGGGGCTGGAAACACCATATATTTT CASSPAGAGNTIYF
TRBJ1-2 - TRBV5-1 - TGCGCCAGCAGCTTGCGCGACTATGGCTACACCTTC CASSLRDYGYTF
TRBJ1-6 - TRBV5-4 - TGTGCCAGCAGCCCCAGACGGGATAATTCACCCCTCCACTTT CASSPRRDNSPLHF
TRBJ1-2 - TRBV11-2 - TGTGCCAGCAGCCCCCCCGCGTCCTATGGCTACACCTTC CASSPPASYGYTF
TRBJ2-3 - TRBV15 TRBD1 TGTGCCACCAGCAGTTTCACAGGGGTGGCAGATACGCAGTATTTT CATSSFTGVADTQYF
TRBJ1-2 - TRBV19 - TGTGCCAGTAGTATCGATGACCCATACTATGGCTACACCTTC CASSIDDPYYGYTF
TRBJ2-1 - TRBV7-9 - TGTGCCAGCAGCGCCGGGTATACCGGGAATGAGCAGTTCTTC CASSAGYTGNEQFF
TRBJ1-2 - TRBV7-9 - TGTGCCAGCAGCCGCGGGCCACCGGACGGCTACACCTTC CASSRGPPDGYTF
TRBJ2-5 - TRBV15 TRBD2 TGTGCCACCAGCAGAGACACAACTAGCGGGGGGTTCAACCAAGAGACCCAGTACTTC CATSRDTTSGGFNQETQYF
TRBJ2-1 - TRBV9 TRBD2 TGTGCCAGCAGCGTAACTAGCGGGGGGGCCCCGAGCTCCTACAATGAGCAGTTCTTC CASSVTSGGAPSSYNEQFF